This passage covers 28 T cell receptor beta chains from one sample sequenced in a study of breast tumors, draining lymph nodes, adjacent tissues. TCRdb re-called the multiplex PCR reads through MiXCR, storing one row per CDR3 protein. The table has about 21,000 distinct CDR3 sequences, roughly 50% seen once. Source material: breast tumor tissue. These TCRs come from a female donor with breast cancer. Some clones in this sample may be carry-over from other donors' samples.

Ten or more counts support this clonotype. This may come from a read error, since a much larger clone is one base off. V usage is TRBV11-2 and J usage is TRBJ2-2; TRBD1 matches at 7 bases. The CDR3 is 15 amino acids. V shed 0 bases and J 4 bases; nucleotides not matched to a gene: 2. Germline V gives CDR1 SGHAT, CDR2 FQNNGV. CDR3 loop: CASSLDDRATGELFF. The CDR3 DNA is TGTGCCAGCAGCTTAGATGACAGGGCCACCGGGGAGCTGTTTTTT. Together with reference TRBV11-2 and TRBJ2-2, the CDR3 gives the full variable domain: EAGVAQSPRYKIIEKRQSVAFWCNPISGHATLYWYQQILGQGPKLLIQFQNNGVVDDSQLPKDRFSAERLKGVDSTLKIQPAKLEDSAVYLCASSLDDRATGELFFGEGSRLTVL.

This clonotype was counted at least ten times. This chain joins TRBV5-1 and TRBJ2-5, with 9 bases lining up with TRBD2. The length of the CDR3 is 14 residues. Germline lookup yields CDR1 SGHRS and CDR2 YFSETQ. V was pared by 5 bases and J by 3 bases, with 5 bases of the junction left unmatched. As DNA, the CDR3 is TGCGCCAGCAGTCACGCTAGCGGGAAAGAGACCCAGTACTTC. As protein: CASSHASGKETQYF.

Ten or more counts support this clonotype. The chain recombines TRBV19 with TRBJ2-7; 8 nucleotides match TRBD1. V lost 4 bases, J lost 5 bases, and 7 bases stayed unmatched. This CDR3 has 14 residues. The germline V gene encodes CDR1 LNHDA and CDR2 SQIVND (reference sequence). The chain's CDR3 is CASSTLTGVHEQYF. CDR3 sequence (DNA): TGTGCCAGTAGTACCTTGACAGGGGTCCACGAGCAGTACTTC.

At least ten counts were recorded for this clonotype. The genes are TRBV6-2 or TRBV6-3 and TRBJ2-3; D not resolved. CDR1 and CDR2 (germline): MNHEY, SVGEGT. Trimming cost V 0 bases and J 0 bases, with 4 bases left between them. This CDR3 spans 14 amino acids. The DNA for the CDR3 is TGTGCCAGCAGTTACTCGACTAGCACAGATACGCAGTATTTT. Its translation: CASSYSTSTDTQYF.

The sample holds one count of this clonotype. The chain has TRBV7-9 and TRBJ2-2; D is ambiguous. Germline CDR1 is SEHNR and CDR2 is FQNEAQ (reference sequence). Between the trimmed V and J ends, which lost 8 bases and 0 bases, there was a span of 13 bases. The CDR3 is 15 amino acids. CDR3 coding DNA: TGTGCCAGCGACGGGTACGACGCGAACACCGGGGAGCTGTTTTTT. Protein: CASDGYDANTGELFF.

This clonotype was recorded a few times. The chain combines TRBV20-1 with TRBJ2-3, with 10 nucleotides matching TRBD2. This CDR3 contains 14 residues. Per the germline V gene, CDR1 is DFQATT and CDR2 is SNEGSKA (reference sequence). Trimming cost V 4 bases and J 3 bases; bases outside gene matches: 4. The CDR3 loop is CSATGTSVTDTQYF. In DNA form, the CDR3 reads TGCAGTGCTACCGGGACTAGCGTGACAGATACGCAGTATTTT.

On this clonotype: Sequence at one end of the junction differs from germline and may be a read error. This sequence joins TRBV18 and TRBJ1-4; the match to TRBD1 covers 9 bases. CDR3 length: 15 amino acids. Germline V lookup: CDR1 KGHSH, CDR2 LQKENI. The CDR3 sequence: CASSPPTGGRNPLLF. CDR3 DNA: TGTGCCAGCTCACCACCGACAGGGGGACGCAACCCATTACTTTTT.

The chain joins TRBV7-9 to TRBJ2-7, with 15 bases identical to TRBD2. CDR1 SEHNR and CDR2 FQNEAQ come from the germline V gene (reference sequence). J lost 5 bases, V lost 1 base, and 9 bases had no gene match. CDR3 length: 18 residues. The CDR3: CASSLGGLAGGFSHEQYF. CDR3 sequence (DNA): TGTGCCAGCAGCTTAGGGGGACTAGCGGGAGGTTTTTCCCACGAGCAGTACTTC. The full variable domain, with the rest looked up from reference TRBV7-9 and TRBJ2-7, is DTGVSQNPRHKITKRGQNVTFRCDPISEHNRLYWYRQTLGQGPEFLTYFQNEAQLEKSRLLSDRFSAERPKGSFSTLEIQRTEQGDSAMYLCASSLGGLAGGFSHEQYFGPGTRLTVT.

This clonotype was observed at least ten times. This chain links TRBV29-1 with TRBJ2-6, with 8 bases that match TRBD1. This CDR3 spans 14 amino acids. Trimming took 6 bases from V and 4 from J; bases not matched to a gene: 5. Germline values: CDR1 SQVTM, CDR2 ANQGSEA. In DNA, the CDR3 is TGCAGCGTCAGACAGGGGTCCGGGGCCAACGTCCTGACTTTC. This codes for CSVRQGSGANVLTF.

This clonotype was counted many times. It is likely a read error, because the conserved phenylalanine at the end of the CDR3 is missing. The rearrangement uses TRBV4-2 and TRBJ2-7; 11 nucleotides agree with TRBD1. The CDR3 covers 16 residues. V trimming: 0 bases; J trimming: 0 bases; junction bases outside the gene matches: 1. The germline gives CDR1 LGHNA, CDR2 YNFKEQ. The CDR3 nucleotides are TGTGCCAGCAGCCAAGAAGGGACAGGGGGCTCCTACGAGCAGTACCTC. Protein: CASSQEGTGGSYEQYL.

In its sample, this clonotype is medium-sized. This chain connects TRBV2 to TRBJ1-2; the match to TRBD1 covers 11 bases. The CDR3 is 13 amino acids. After removal of 8 bases from V and 4 bases from J, the junction contained 3 bases not matched to a gene. Per the germline V gene, CDR1 is SNHLY and CDR2 is FYNNEI. The CDR3, as DNA: TGTGCCAGCGGTGGGACAGGGGGCTATGGCTACACCTTC. This gives the protein CASGGTGGYGYTF.

This clonotype has at least ten counts. The chain is built from TRBV3-1 and TRBJ1-6; possible D gene TRBD1, 5 bases. The CDR3 contains 14 residues. The germline V and J ends were trimmed by 1 base and 13 bases, with 14 bases remaining between them. CDR1 LGHDT and CDR2 YNNKEL come from the germline V gene (reference sequence). CDR3 sequence: CASSQGGNQGPLHF. The CDR3 region has the DNA TGTGCCAGCAGCCAAGGGGGGAATCAGGGCCCCCTCCACTTT. Based on the CDR3 plus reference TRBV3-1 and TRBJ1-6, the full variable domain is DTAVSQTPKYLVTQMGNDKSIKCEQNLGHDTMYWYKQDSKKFLKIMFSYNNKELIINETVPNRFSPKSPDKAHLNLHINSLELGDSAVYFCASSQGGNQGPLHFGNGTRLTVT.

This chain joins TRBV7-9 and TRBJ2-1; 11 bases fit TRBD2. Germline CDR1 SEHNR, CDR2 FQNEAQ (reference sequence). The trim removed 4 bases at V and 8 bases at J, leaving 4 bases unmatched. CDR3 length: 14 residues. CDR3 region: CASSYGTSGHEQFF. The CDR3 region has the DNA TGTGCCAGCAGCTACGGGACTAGCGGTCATGAGCAGTTCTTC.

The chain has TRBV29-1 and TRBJ2-3; TRBD1 aligns across 8 bases. J was trimmed by 3 bases and V by 8 bases; bases with no gene match: 13. The germline V gene has CDR1 SQVTM and CDR2 ANQGSEA. The CDR3 is 15 residues long. CDR3 DNA: TGCAGCAGTGACTCTCCAGGGGGCTCAACAGATACGCAGTATTTT. Translation gives CSSDSPGGSTDTQYF.

This clonotype was picked up a small number of times. The CDR3 coding sequence is TGTGCCAGCAGCTCCGATTTAGGGGGCAGGGCTGGAAACACCATATATTTT. It codes for CASSSDLGGRAGNTIYF. This sequence joins TRBV7-9 and TRBJ1-3, with TRBD1 matching 7 bases. This CDR3 is built from 17 residues. CDR1 and CDR2 (germline): SEHNR, FQNEAQ (reference sequence). V was clipped by 4 bases and J by 2 bases; unmatched bases: 11.

This clonotype is medium-sized (0.01 to 0.1%) within its sample. The V call is TRBV20-1, the J call TRBJ1-3; D remains ambiguous. The V and J ends lost 0 bases and 0 bases respectively, with 12 bases between them. The CDR3 totals 16 residues. Looked up from germline, CDR1 is DFQATT and CDR2 is SNEGSKA (reference sequence). CDR3 bases: TGCAGTGCTAGAGATATGGGCAGCTTCTCTGGAAACACCATATATTTT. It is translated as CSARDMGSFSGNTIYF.

Sample share makes this clonotype large (0.1 to 1%). The chain is built from TRBV7-8 and TRBJ1-2; tentative D call: TRBD1 (5 bases). Trimming pared 1 base from V and 8 bases from J, leaving 14 bases between. CDR1 and CDR2 (germline): SGHVS, FQNEAQ. CDR3 length equals 14 residues. CDR3 in amino acids: CASSLGRESAGYTF. The DNA of the CDR3 is TGTGCCAGCAGCTTAGGCAGGGAGTCGGCAGGCTACACCTTC.

In this sample, this clonotype turned up many times. A much larger clonotype is one base distant, so this may be a read error. The chain recombines TRBV5-6 with TRBJ2-1, with D hard to call. V lost 0 bases to trimming and J lost 8 bases, with 9 bases between them. Germline-derived CDR1 and CDR2 are SGHDT and YYEEEE. The CDR3 length is 13 residues. The CDR3 sequence is CASSLVGADEQFF. CDR3 nucleotides: TGTGCCAGCAGCTTGGTCGGAGCCGATGAGCAGTTCTTC.

This clonotype was recorded a few times. V and J are TRBV6-1 and TRBJ1-1; D is unclear. This CDR3 is built from 13 residues. The germline gives CDR1 MNHNS, CDR2 SASEGT. Trimming removed 7 bases from V and 8 bases from J, with 17 bases in between. Written as DNA, the CDR3 is TGTGCCAGCACCGAACGTTTTGCCGGGGAAGCTTTCTTT. The encoded protein is CASTERFAGEAFF.

The rearrangement joins TRBV5-4 to TRBJ1-1; tentative D call: TRBD1 (5 bases). Trimming removed 0 bases from V and 1 base from J, with 7 bases in between. This CDR3 is built from 14 residues. Per germline, CDR1 SGHNT and CDR2 YYREEE (reference sequence). The chain's CDR3 is CASSLVGQNTEAFF. The CDR3 DNA reads TGTGCCAGCAGCTTGGTCGGACAGAACACTGAAGCTTTCTTT.

Many counts were recorded for this clonotype. V usage is TRBV9 and J usage is TRBJ2-7; 11 positions match TRBD1. The CDR3 is 14 residues long. V shed 4 bases and J 2 bases; nucleotides not matched to a gene: 2. Germline CDR1 and CDR2: SGDLS and YYNGEE. The CDR3 nucleotides are TGTGCCAGCAGCCCGGGACAGGGGGCCTACGAGCAGTACTTC. Its translation is CASSPGQGAYEQYF.

The gene calls are TRBV19 and TRBJ1-5; no clear D. This CDR3 has 14 amino acids. The germline CDR1 and CDR2 sequences are LNHDA and SQIVND (reference sequence). V was shortened by 3 bases and J by 6 bases, with 12 bases between the two germline ends. The CDR3 coding sequence is TGTGCCAGTAGTATGAGATCCGGAGCTCAGCCCCAGCATTTT. It codes for CASSMRSGAQPQHF.

The chain combines TRBV19 with TRBJ1-5; TRBD1 might be the D (5 bases). The CDR3 is made up of 14 amino acids. V was cut by 6 bases and J by 2 bases, with 11 bases left in between. Germline V gives CDR1 LNHDA, CDR2 SQIVND (reference sequence). CDR3 amino acids: CASSSLGGNQPQHF. Here the CDR3 DNA reads TGTGCCAGTAGCAGCTTAGGGGGCAATCAGCCCCAGCATTTT. The variable domain in full, with the rest retrieved from reference TRBV19 and TRBJ1-5, is DGGITQSPKYLFRKEGQNVTLSCEQNLNHDAMYWYRQDPGQGLRLIYYSQIVNDFQKGDIAEGYSVSREKKESFPLTVTSAQKNPTAFYLCASSSLGGNQPQHFGDGTRLSIL.

The sample holds many counts of this clonotype. This may come from a read error, since a much larger clone is one base off. The DNA for the CDR3 is TGCAGTGCTAGAGACCCTCGGGGGGCTACCACCGGGGAGCTGTTTTTT. Translating gives CSARDPRGATTGELFF. The rearrangement uses TRBV20-1 and TRBJ2-2, with D perhaps TRBD2 (7 bases). Germline V gene sequence: CDR1 DFQATT, CDR2 SNEGSKA (reference sequence). The CDR3 has 16 residues. Trimming took off 0 bases at V and 4 bases at J, with 15 bases between the two ends.

The sample holds many counts of this clonotype. J is TRBJ2-4 and V is TRBV25-1, with 7 bases aligning to TRBD2. Trimming took 2 bases from V and 6 from J; bases not matched to a gene: 7. This CDR3 is built from 15 residues. From germline, CDR1 is MGHDK and CDR2 SYGVNS. The CDR3 spells CASSEDRDYVNIQYF. CDR3 DNA: TGTGCCAGCAGTGAAGACCGGGACTATGTAAACATTCAGTACTTC.

This clonotype was picked up many times. The chain has TRBV6-5 and TRBJ1-3, with D hard to call. The germline V gene encodes CDR1 MNHEY and CDR2 SVGAGI. The CDR3 loop spans 16 amino acids. The ends were cut back, 0 bases at V and 0 bases at J, with 9 bases in the middle. As DNA, the CDR3 is TGTGCCAGCAGTTACTCGAGTGGTGGCTCTGGAAACACCATATATTTT. This codes for CASSYSSGGSGNTIYF.

This clonotype showed up many times. The chain is built from TRBV30 and TRBJ2-3, with 7 bases lining up with TRBD1. V shed 0 bases, J shed 6 bases, and the junction held 9 bases outside the gene matches. The germline V gene encodes CDR1 GTSNPN and CDR2 SVGIG (reference sequence). The CDR3 is 15 amino acids. The CDR3 spells CAWSVLQGFVDTQYF. DNA for the CDR3: TGTGCCTGGAGTGTACTACAGGGGTTTGTGGATACGCAGTATTTT.

As for this clonotype: Without the conserved terminal phenylalanine or tryptophan, this CDR3 likely stems from a read error. The V and J genes are TRBV3-1 and TRBJ2-7; 8 nucleotides match TRBD2. The J segment lost 5 bases and the V segment lost 5 bases, leaving 11 bases of the junction unmatched. This CDR3 is 15 amino acids long. The germline gives CDR1 LGHDT, CDR2 YNNKEL (reference sequence). CDR3 nucleotide sequence: TGTGCCAGCAGCTTAATAGCGGGACCGCTAAACGAGCAGTACATC. It codes for CASSLIAGPLNEQYI.